Listed here are 14 T cell receptor beta chains from one sample, sequenced in a study of control samples from healthy donors and cancer patients. Profiled with immunoSEQ multiplex PCR; TCRdb holds only in-frame clones, not every one. This sample has approximately 100,000 clones, with around 80% found just once. The sequenced sample consisted of blood. These receptors all come from a man aged 60 to 75 in good health.

The chain joins TRBV6-1 to TRBJ2-1; D not certain. The V and J ends lost 3 bases and 7 bases respectively, with 4 bases between them. The CDR3 runs to 11 residues. CDR1 MNHNS and CDR2 SASEGT come from the germline V gene. The CDR3 bases are TGTGCCAGCAGTGACGTTAATGAGCAGTTCTTC. Translating gives CASSDVNEQFF.

This clone was observed a single time. The chain links TRBV30 to TRBJ2-5; D unclear. Trimming shortened V by 0 bases and J by 2 bases, and 13 bases separated the two germline ends. The CDR3 sequence is 15 residues long. Germline V gene sequence: CDR1 GTSNPN, CDR2 SVGIG (reference sequence). The CDR3 DNA is TGTGCCTGGAGTGTACTCAGCGTCAGACAAGAGACCCAGTACTTC. As protein: CAWSVLSVRQETQYF.

Concerning this clone itself: Other nucleotide sequences from this sample produce the same CDR3. The chain combines TRBV5-1 with TRBJ1-5; TRBD1 aligns across 7 bases. The V and J ends lost 0 bases and 5 bases, in that order; junction bases with no gene match: 5. CDR3 length: 15 amino acids. Germline V gives CDR1 SGHRS, CDR2 YFSETQ. The CDR3 DNA reads as TGCGCCAGCAGCTTGGGGCAGGGGGGGCATCAGCCCCAGCATTTT. It translates to CASSLGQGGHQPQHF.

The genes are TRBV4-1 and TRBJ2-1; a possible D gene is TRBD2 (5 bases). CDR3 length: 14 amino acids. The V gene lost 4 bases and the J gene lost 4 bases, with 11 bases spanning the gap. Germline V gene lookup returns CDR1 MGHRA and CDR2 YSYEKL. The CDR3 loop is CASSREWGYNEQFF. In nucleotides, the CDR3 is TGCGCCAGCAGCCGGGAGTGGGGTTACAATGAGCAGTTCTTC.

The chain recombines TRBV21-1 with TRBJ1-5; TRBD1, the table's D call, was not compared with the DNA. TRBV21-1 is a known pseudogene. The CDR3 totals 18 residues. This chain's CDR3 is CASSKNPFGCRLNQPQHF. The CDR3 region has the DNA TGTGCCAGCAGCAAAAACCCGTTCGGCTGCAGGTTGAATCAGCCCCAGCATTTT.

The sample holds a few counts of this clone. The chain links TRBV5-1 to TRBJ1-5; perhaps TRBD1 as D (6 bases). V was clipped by 2 bases and J by 6 bases, with 15 bases between them. CDR1 is SGHRS and CDR2 is YFSETQ in the germline V gene. This CDR3 is 15 amino acids long. Here the CDR3 reads CASSLQGLLAQPQHF. CDR3 DNA sequence: TGCGCCAGCAGCTTACAGGGATTGCTCGCTCAGCCCCAGCATTTT.

This rearrangement joins TRBV27 to TRBJ1-5; 7 positions match TRBD1. Trimming took 8 bases from V and 7 from J; bases not matched to a gene: 11. Germline CDR1 and CDR2: MNHEY and SMNVEV (reference sequence). The CDR3 length is 14 residues. The CDR3 reads CASGGMTGTQPQHF. The CDR3 DNA sequence: TGTGCCAGCGGGGGCATGACAGGGACCCAGCCCCAGCATTTT.

The chain joins TRBV27 to TRBJ2-7; TRBD2 is a possible D gene (5 bases). CDR1 and CDR2 from the germline V gene are MNHEY and SMNVEV (reference sequence). Trimming pared 3 bases from V and 5 bases from J, leaving 14 bases between. CDR3 length: 14 residues. CDR3 DNA: TGTGCCAGCAGTTTCCGCGGGCGGGTACACGAGCAGTACTTC. Its protein is CASSFRGRVHEQYF.

The chain is built from TRBV15 and TRBJ1-2; no clear D gene. Trimming took off 0 bases at V and 6 bases at J, with 23 bases between the two ends. The germline V gene encodes CDR1 LNHNV and CDR2 YYDKDF (reference sequence). This CDR3 has 18 residues. CDR3 amino acids: CATSRDQWGSGRSDGYTF. The CDR3 DNA sequence: TGTGCCACCAGCAGAGATCAGTGGGGTTCGGGGAGATCGGATGGCTACACCTTC.

The genes are TRBV14 and TRBJ1-6; possible D gene TRBD1, 5 bases. V gave up 8 bases and J gave up 7 bases, with 12 bases separating them. The CDR3 is 13 residues long. Germline CDR1 is SGHDN and CDR2 is FVKESK. Here the CDR3 DNA reads TGTGCCAGCTCACTCGGGGGAAATTCACCCCTCCACTTT. It codes for CASSLGGNSPLHF.

This clone is labeled medium-sized. Within the sample, other DNA sequences also encode this same CDR3. This CDR3 is CAWSVGDNEQFF. In nucleotides, the CDR3 is TGTGCCTGGAGTGTTGGGGACAATGAGCAGTTCTTC. V usage is TRBV30 and J usage is TRBJ2-1; D is unresolved. Between the trimmed V and J ends, which lost 0 bases and 5 bases, there was a span of 5 bases. The CDR3 contains 12 residues. Germline CDR1 and CDR2: GTSNPN and SVGIG (reference sequence).

This chain uses TRBV5-6 with TRBJ2-2, with D perhaps TRBD1 or TRBD2 (6 bases each). CDR1 and CDR2 (germline): SGHDT, YYEEEE. The ends were cut back, 2 bases at V and 2 bases at J, with 13 bases in the middle. This CDR3 comprises 16 residues. This CDR3 is CASSFPGGLNTGELFF. As DNA, the CDR3 is TGTGCCAGCAGCTTCCCCGGGGGCCTTAACACCGGGGAGCTGTTTTTT.

This chain uses TRBV18 with TRBJ2-7, with TRBD1 matching 9 bases. With 3 bases clipped from V and 7 bases from J, the junction kept 4 bases outside the gene matches. Looked up from germline, CDR1 is KGHSH and CDR2 is LQKENI. This CDR3 is built from 13 residues. CDR3 loop: CASSPDRGGEQYF. For the CDR3, the DNA is TGTGCCAGCTCACCGGACAGGGGTGGGGAGCAGTACTTC.

The chain employs TRBV19 and TRBJ1-5, with D possibly being TRBD1 (6 bases). The CDR3 runs 15 residues. Between the trimmed V and J ends, which lost 5 bases and 2 bases, there was a span of 13 bases. CDR1 is LNHDA and CDR2 is SQIVND in the germline V gene (reference sequence). CDR3 amino acids: CASSSFEGGNQPQHF. CDR3 nucleotide sequence: TGTGCCAGTAGTTCCTTCGAGGGGGGCAATCAGCCCCAGCATTTT. The entire variable domain, with the rest obtained from reference TRBV19 and TRBJ1-5, is as follows: DGGITQSPKYLFRKEGQNVTLSCEQNLNHDAMYWYRQDPGQGLRLIYYSQIVNDFQKGDIAEGYSVSREKKESFPLTVTSAQKNPTAFYLCASSSFEGGNQPQHFGDGTRLSIL.